Each of the 20 T cell receptor beta chains below was sequenced from the same sample in a study of T cell repertoires in MIS-A myocarditis. The protocol was immunoSEQ multiplex PCR, while the TCRdb copy is restricted to in-frame clones and leaves out a portion. Of roughly 14,000 clones in the sample, around 74% were seen once. The sequenced sample was left ventricle heart tissue obtained at autopsy. All receptors derive from a man aged 18 to 30 with fulminant myocarditis from multisystem inflammatory syndrome in adults (MIS-A) after COVID-19.

This clone is labeled as medium-sized. The V call is TRBV7-8, the J call TRBJ1-4, with D perhaps matching TRBD1 (5 bases). This CDR3 region has 15 residues. From germline, CDR1 is SGHVS and CDR2 FQNEAQ. Trimming stripped 0 bases from V and 5 bases from J, with 10 bases between. The CDR3 DNA reads as TGTGCCAGCAGCTTAGCGCGCGGGGGAAATGAAAAACTGTTTTTT. Translation: CASSLARGGNEKLFF.

V and J are TRBV28 and TRBJ1-1; unclear D gene. Germline V gives CDR1 MDHEN, CDR2 SYDVKM. The CDR3 runs to 13 residues. Deletions cut 6 bases from V and 4 bases from J, with 12 bases between. CDR3 loop: CASREPTSTEAFF. CDR3 DNA sequence: TGTGCCAGCAGAGAGCCAACGTCCACTGAAGCTTTCTTT.

This sequence joins TRBV5-8 and TRBJ1-1; D ambiguous. Trimming took 1 base from V and 5 from J, leaving 12 bases between them. The germline V gene has CDR1 SGHTS and CDR2 YDEGEE. This CDR3 has 14 residues. In DNA, the CDR3 is TGTGCCAGCAGCTTGCGAGGGTTGGGGACTGAAGCTTTCTTT. Its protein is CASSLRGLGTEAFF.

This sequence joins TRBV9 and TRBJ2-1; D is ambiguous. V shed 0 bases and J shed 5 bases, with 15 bases lying between them. The CDR3 extends over 16 amino acids. The germline V gene has CDR1 SGDLS and CDR2 YYNGEE. The CDR3 sequence: CASSVDLGIPNNEQFF. The DNA of the CDR3 is TGTGCCAGCAGCGTAGATTTGGGAATCCCCAACAATGAGCAGTTCTTC.

The J gene is TRBJ2-6, the V gene TRBV28; D might be TRBD1 or TRBD2, each matching 5 bases. The germline CDR1 and CDR2 sequences are MDHEN and SYDVKM. CDR3 length equals 13 residues. Deletions cut 4 bases from V and 4 bases from J, with 5 bases between. The CDR3 loop reads CASSWGGANVLTF. The CDR3 DNA reads as TGTGCCAGCAGTTGGGGGGGGGCCAACGTCCTGACTTTC.

The chain recombines TRBV5-1 with TRBJ1-2, with D possibly TRBD1 on 6 matching bases. Germline V gene sequence: CDR1 SGHRS, CDR2 YFSETQ. The length of the CDR3 is 17 residues. The V end lost 4 bases, the J end lost 1 base, and 20 bases lay between the germline ends. The CDR3, as DNA: TGCGCCAGCAGCAGACTTGACAGTTGGACAGATAACTATGGCTACACCTTC. This gives the protein CASSRLDSWTDNYGYTF.

The chain has TRBV6-4 and TRBJ2-6, with a tentative D call TRBD2 (6 bases). Deletions cut 6 bases from V and 1 base from J, with 10 bases between. Germline values: CDR1 MRHNA, CDR2 SNTAGT. The CDR3 length is 15 residues. In DNA form, the CDR3 reads TGTGCCAGCAGGGGGGGTGCGTCTGGGGCCAACGTCCTGACTTTC. It yields the protein CASRGGASGANVLTF.

The rearrangement links TRBV2 to TRBJ2-6; the match to TRBD1 covers 7 bases. This CDR3 region has 15 residues. V trimming: 5 bases; J trimming: 2 bases; junction bases outside the gene matches: 3. Germline assignment: CDR1 SNHLY and CDR2 FYNNEI. CDR3 DNA: TGTGCCAGCAGTTCTACAGGGGCTGGGGCCAACGTCCTGACTTTC. It yields the protein CASSSTGAGANVLTF. Using reference TRBV2 and TRBJ2-6 for the parts outside the CDR3, the full variable domain is EPEVTQTPSHQVTQMGQEVILRCVPISNHLYFYWYRQILGQKVEFLVSFYNNEISEKSEIFDDQFSVERPDGSNFTLKIRSTKLEDSAMYFCASSSTGAGANVLTFGAGSRLTVL.

The chain couples TRBV28 to TRBJ1-2; D is unresolved. Germline assignment: CDR1 MDHEN and CDR2 SYDVKM. Trimming stripped 2 bases from V and 2 bases from J, with 15 bases between. The CDR3 is 16 amino acids. The CDR3 reads CASSLEVRRANYGYTF. CDR3 coding DNA: TGTGCCAGCAGTTTAGAGGTCCGTCGTGCGAACTATGGCTACACCTTC.

This chain connects TRBV5-1 to TRBJ2-4, with 7 bases fitting TRBD1. Trimming took 0 bases from V and 7 from J; bases not matched to a gene: 1. CDR1 SGHRS and CDR2 YFSETQ come from the germline V gene. The CDR3 loop spans 13 amino acids. CDR3 loop: CASSLEGANIQYF. The CDR3 nucleotides read TGCGCCAGCAGCTTGGAGGGGGCGAACATTCAGTACTTC.

This clone came up a few times. The chain combines TRBV30 with TRBJ1-1, with D possibly matching TRBD1 (5 bases). Germline V gene lookup returns CDR1 GTSNPN and CDR2 SVGIG (reference sequence). The CDR3 is 12 amino acids. Trimming removed 2 bases at V and 6 bases at J, with 10 bases between. The CDR3 region is CAWSPGGAEAFF. Written as DNA, the CDR3 is TGTGCCTGGAGTCCGGGAGGGGCTGAAGCTTTCTTT.

The chain uses TRBV4-2 and TRBJ1-1; D perhaps matches TRBD1 (5 bases). The CDR3 loop spans 15 amino acids. V was shortened by 1 base and J by 3 bases, with 12 bases between the two germline ends. CDR1 is LGHNA, CDR2 YNFKEQ, per germline. The CDR3 is CASSQAQEDYTEAFF. CDR3 DNA: TGTGCCAGCAGCCAAGCACAGGAGGATTACACTGAAGCTTTCTTT.

This clone is a singleton in its sample. At one of its ends the junction is not consistent with the germline gene, which may arise from a read error. The chain joins TRBV7-7 to TRBJ2-3; 8 bases map to TRBD1. This CDR3 contains 12 residues. CDR1 and CDR2 (germline): SSHAT, FNYEAQ (reference sequence). CDR3 in DNA: TGTGCTAGCAGTTCACAGGGGGGTACGCAGTATTTT. The encoded protein is CASSSQGGTQYF.

The chain has TRBV11-3 and TRBJ2-5; no reliable D call. CDR3 length equals 14 residues. Germline V gene lookup returns CDR1 SGHNT and CDR2 YENEEA. Deletions cut 1 base from V and 1 base from J, with 7 bases between. This CDR3 is CASSLGALQETQYF. For the CDR3, the DNA is TGTGCCAGCAGCTTAGGGGCACTCCAAGAGACCCAGTACTTC. Looking up the rest from reference TRBV11-3 and TRBJ2-5 gives the full variable domain: EAGVVQSPRYKIIEKKQPVAFWCNPISGHNTLYWYLQNLGQGPELLIRYENEEAVDDSQLPKDRFSAERLKGVDSTLKIQPAELGDSAVYLCASSLGALQETQYFGPGTRLLVL.

This rearrangement joins TRBV27 to TRBJ1-1; D gene ambiguous. The germline V gene has CDR1 MNHEY and CDR2 SMNVEV (reference sequence). V lost 4 bases and J 5 bases, leaving 17 bases between the germline ends. This CDR3 spans 15 amino acids. The CDR3 loop is CASSSGANRVTEAFF. CDR3 nucleotides: TGTGCCAGCAGTTCGGGTGCTAATCGTGTGACTGAAGCTTTCTTT.

In its sample, this clone was seen a few times. The V gene is TRBV11-2, the J gene TRBJ2-7; D possibly corresponds to TRBD2 (7 bases). The CDR3 spans 17 residues. The V end was cut by 5 bases, the J end by 0 bases, with 20 bases between. From germline, CDR1 is SGHAT and CDR2 FQNNGV. Written as DNA, the CDR3 is TGTGCCAGCAGCCAGGGGTCGGGGGGAATGAGCTCCTACGAGCAGTACTTC. This codes for CASSQGSGGMSSYEQYF.

The genes are TRBV7-8 and TRBJ2-7, with 7 nucleotides matching TRBD1. This CDR3 region has 13 residues. CDR1 is SGHVS, CDR2 FQNEAQ, per germline. Losses at the gene ends were 5 bases for V and 3 bases for J; bases not matched to a gene: 4. The CDR3, as DNA: TGTGCCAGCAGCGTGGGACAGAACTACGAGCAGTACTTC. Protein: CASSVGQNYEQYF. The whole variable domain, remainder taken from reference TRBV7-8 and TRBJ2-7, is GAGVSQSPRYKVAKRGQDVALRCDPISGHVSLFWYQQALGQGPEFLTYFQNEAQLDKSGLPSDRFFAERPEGSVSTLKIQRTQQEDSAVYLCASSVGQNYEQYFGPGTRLTVT.

The chain employs TRBV12-3 or TRBV12-4 and TRBJ1-1; D not certain. The V end lost 7 bases, the J end lost 7 bases, and 16 bases lay between the germline ends. The CDR3 has 13 residues. CDR3 sequence reads: CASNSNAGLEAFF. CDR3 DNA: TGTGCCAGCAATTCCAATGCAGGACTTGAAGCTTTCTTT.

The CDR3 region has the DNA TGTGCCAGCAGCTTATCCGGGACAGGGGGCGAGCAGTACTTC. As protein: CASSLSGTGGEQYF. The chain is built from TRBV7-3 and TRBJ2-7, with 11 bases that match TRBD1. This CDR3 has 14 residues. Per germline, CDR1 SGHTA and CDR2 FQGTGA. Trimming at V came to 2 bases and at J to 6 bases, leaving 3 bases not matched to a gene.

The J gene is TRBJ2-7, the V gene TRBV5-6, with 10 positions matching TRBD1. J lost 2 bases, V lost 3 bases, and 8 bases had no gene match. CDR3 length: 16 amino acids. CDR1 is SGHDT and CDR2 is YYEEEE in the germline V gene. Here the CDR3 reads CASSSPRQGATYEQYF. CDR3 in DNA: TGTGCCAGCAGCTCCCCGAGACAGGGGGCAACCTACGAGCAGTACTTC.